These T cell receptor beta chains were read from a single sample in a study of T cells in Graves' hyperthyroidism and ophthalmopathy. In TCRdb, the multiplex PCR reads were re-called with MiXCR into one record per CDR3 protein. The repertoire includes about 840,000 distinct CDR3 sequences, roughly 40% of them detected once, and over 8% sits in the top ten. Input material: blood. The receptors derive from a man aged 18 to 30 with Graves' hyperthyroidism. Each CDR3 is given with its conserved first and last residue. Each record gives: D gene, J gene, V gene, CDR3 protein. The D gene is left open where the match is weak.

NA TRBJ1-1 TRBV7-9 CASSQHMNTEAFF
NA TRBJ2-2 TRBV7-9 CASSAIGSTGELFF
NA TRBJ2-5 TRBV20-1 CSALVNEETQYF
NA TRBJ2-5 TRBV5-4 CASSSEESGGETQYF
NA TRBJ1-4 TRBV20-1 CSASTYEKLFF
TRBD1 TRBJ1-5 TRBV9 CASGPAGGSGQPQHF
TRBD1 TRBJ1-1 TRBV29-1 CSGGTALNTEAFF
TRBD2 TRBJ2-7 TRBV6-2/TRBV6-3 CASSYAGVGEQYF
NA TRBJ2-7 TRBV20-1 CSARDLQDWGHEQYF
TRBD1 TRBJ1-2 TRBV25-1 CASSADRGNYGYTF
NA TRBJ1-6 TRBV18 CASSPPRPNSPLHF
NA TRBJ1-6 TRBV6-5 CASSYSGTKGRSPLHF
NA TRBJ1-5 TRBV19 CASLPGEGLNYQPQHF
NA TRBJ1-1 TRBV5-1 CASSRGRGVNTEAFF
TRBD2 TRBJ2-5 TRBV29-1 CTVEAGGGETQYF
NA TRBJ2-7 TRBV15 CATSRDRSEESYEQYF
TRBD2 TRBJ2-2 TRBV10-3 CASSDRLAGSNTGELFF
NA TRBJ1-1 TRBV7-8 CASRGYRANTEAFF
NA TRBJ1-2 TRBV6-5 CASSYGGSDGYTF
NA TRBJ1-4 TRBV7-8 CASSVGSATNEKLFF
TRBD1 TRBJ1-2 TRBV12-3/TRBV12-4 CASSFWAGGNYGYTF
NA TRBJ1-5 TRBV7-9 CASSPDNQPQHF
TRBD1 TRBJ2-7 TRBV19 CASSPDRARAYEQYF
NA TRBJ2-5 TRBV7-3 CAGIQDPYQETQYF
NA TRBJ2-7 TRBV7-2 CASSLDRRGGDEQYF
NA TRBJ1-6 TRBV20-1 CSARESTGGLNNSPLHF
NA TRBJ1-6 TRBV6-5 CASSWVGQGDSPLHF
NA TRBJ2-6 TRBV7-2 CASGRGANVLTF
TRBD1 TRBJ1-2 TRBV4-1 CASSQDPGQPFYGYTF
TRBD1 TRBJ1-1 TRBV19 CASSIGTGLNTEAFF
NA TRBJ1-1 TRBV7-2 CASSQDGAGKSAFF
NA TRBJ2-5 TRBV5-6 CASSMTHQETQYF
NA TRBJ2-7 TRBV7-9 CASSPKTGVGEQYF
NA TRBJ2-2 TRBV7-2 CASSLVSGFGELFF
NA TRBJ2-5 TRBV20-1 CSARDSRRETQYF
NA TRBJ1-2 TRBV7-9 CASSLGASSYGYTF
TRBD2 TRBJ2-7 TRBV20-1 CSVKSGRAYEQYF
NA TRBJ2-7 TRBV7-2 CASTLSAGEQYF
NA TRBJ1-2 TRBV20-1 CSARVAGRNGYTF
TRBD2 TRBJ2-2 TRBV2 CASWRESSTGELFF
NA TRBJ2-5 TRBV19 CASSIVGGPRSETQYF
TRBD2 TRBJ2-1 TRBV20-1 CSASARPSGSWVLEQFF
NA TRBJ2-7 TRBV12-3/TRBV12-4 CASTLGTLTYEQYF
NA TRBJ2-5 TRBV9 CASSVVRPYQETQYF
NA TRBJ2-5 TRBV20-1 CSARGRGGVGKETQYF
NA TRBJ2-2 TRBV20-1 CSARPPNTGELLF
NA TRBJ1-2 TRBV9 CASSAFDGGYGYTF
TRBD2 TRBJ2-7 TRBV12-3/TRBV12-4 CASSPRPGLAGGPPYEQYF
NA TRBJ1-1 TRBV11-3 CASSPKGNTEAFF
NA TRBJ1-2 TRBV9 CASTPREKPGGYTF